These 10 T cell receptor beta chains came from one sample sequenced in a study of Graves' ophthalmopathy and Graves' hyperthyroidism. As the template, RNA transcripts were used to amplify TCR beta CDR3 regions. RT-PCR in the first round used HTBI primers; a second-round multiplex PCR followed. TCRdb re-called the multiplex PCR reads through MiXCR, storing one row per CDR3 protein. The table includes some 750,000 distinct CDR3 sequences, roughly two fifths detected once. Sequencing was performed on peripheral blood. These receptors were taken from an adult man with Graves' ophthalmopathy.

J is TRBJ2-7 and V is TRBV7-2, with 9 bases that match TRBD2. There are 16 residues in the CDR3. Germline CDR1 is SGHTA and CDR2 is FQGNSA. Trimming cost V 8 bases and J 4 bases; bases outside gene matches: 15. The CDR3 DNA reads as TGTGCCAGCGGGGGAGCGGGGGGCCCCATACCGTACGAGCAGTACTTC. It yields the protein CASGGAGGPIPYEQYF.

This clonotype occurred a few times. The chain joins TRBV7-2 to TRBJ2-2, with D perhaps being TRBD1 or TRBD2 (6 bases each). Trimming took off 2 bases at V and 5 bases at J, with 15 bases between the two ends. This CDR3 spans 16 amino acids. Germline loops: CDR1 SGHTA, CDR2 FQGNSA. The DNA of the CDR3 is TGTGCCAGCAGCTTACTGTGGGGGGCGGGTACCGGGGAGCTGTTTTTT. Translating gives CASSLLWGAGTGELFF.

This clonotype showed up just once. The chain has TRBV29-1 and TRBJ1-1; D gene uncertain. Germline V gene data show CDR1 as SQVTM and CDR2 as ANQGSEA. Deletions cut 8 bases from V and 1 base from J, with 14 bases between. The CDR3 extends over 13 amino acids. The CDR3 sequence: CSSYENQNTEAFF. CDR3 in DNA: TGCAGCAGTTACGAGAACCAGAACACTGAAGCTTTCTTT.

About this clonotype: A single base separates this from a much larger clone, so it may be a read error. Here the CDR3 DNA reads TGTGCCAGCTACAGGTCAACTAATGAAAAACTGTTTTTT. Its protein product is CASYRSTNEKLFF. The J gene is TRBJ1-4, the V gene TRBV2; tentatively, D is TRBD1 (5 bases). Germline V gene lookup returns CDR1 SNHLY and CDR2 FYNNEI. The CDR3 has 13 amino acids. The ends were cut back, 8 bases at V and 0 bases at J, with 7 bases in the middle.

This clonotype was seen ten or more times. The CDR3 loop reads CATSTTLTGASNQPQHF. CDR3 coding DNA: TGTGCCACCAGCACCACCTTGACAGGGGCGAGCAATCAGCCCCAGCATTTT. The J gene is TRBJ1-5, the V gene TRBV15; TRBD1 matches at 8 bases. The germline V gene has CDR1 LNHNV and CDR2 YYDKDF (reference sequence). Unmatched junction bases numbered 9, after V lost 4 bases and J lost 1 base. The length of the CDR3 is 17 residues.

This clonotype showed up many times. The J gene is TRBJ2-5, the V gene TRBV2; no firm D call. V was shortened by 7 bases and J by 5 bases, with 17 bases between the two germline ends. The CDR3 is 14 amino acids. Germline CDR1 is SNHLY and CDR2 is FYNNEI. CDR3 nucleotides: TGTGCCAGCAATCCGTCCTCCGCCTTGGAGACCCAGTACTTC. Translation gives CASNPSSALETQYF.

This clonotype appeared many times. CDR3 sequence: CATSVTPRSRGHTEAFF. The CDR3 DNA reads TGTGCCACCAGTGTCACCCCACGAAGCAGGGGGCACACTGAAGCTTTCTTT. The rearrangement joins TRBV24-1 to TRBJ1-1, with 8 bases fitting TRBD1. Germline V gives CDR1 KGHDR, CDR2 SFDVKD. This CDR3 spans 17 amino acids. V lost 5 bases to trimming and J lost 3 bases; unmatched junction nucleotides: 13.

This sequence joins TRBV15 and TRBJ1-2; the D gene is possibly TRBD1 (5 bases). Germline V gene lookup returns CDR1 LNHNV and CDR2 YYDKDF (reference sequence). The CDR3 spans 16 residues. V lost 3 bases to trimming and J lost 5 bases, with 19 bases between them. The CDR3 here is CATSSVVQGSFYGYTF. The CDR3 nucleotides are TGTGCCACCAGCAGTGTGGTTCAGGGATCCTTTTATGGCTACACCTTC.

This clonotype was recorded many times. The rearrangement joins TRBV9 to TRBJ2-7; D is uncertain. Germline V gives CDR1 SGDLS, CDR2 YYNGEE. This CDR3 contains 12 residues. Deletions cut 0 bases from V and 6 bases from J, with 7 bases between. In DNA, the CDR3 is TGTGCCAGCAGCGTAGAGGGTGGCGAGCAGTACTTC. This codes for CASSVEGGEQYF. The variable domain in full, with the rest retrieved from reference TRBV9 and TRBJ2-7, is DSGVTQTPKHLITATGQRVTLRCSPRSGDLSVYWYQQSLDQGLQFLIQYYNGEERAKGNILERFSAQQFPDLHSELNLSSLELGDSALYFCASSVEGGEQYFGPGTRLTVT.

The CDR3 sequence is CSADRDPHEQYF. The CDR3 nucleotides are TGCAGTGCCGACCGGGATCCACACGAGCAGTACTTC. The chain couples TRBV20-1 to TRBJ2-7, with a tentative D call TRBD2 (5 bases). The germline CDR1 and CDR2 sequences are DFQATT and SNEGSKA (reference sequence). V was shortened by 6 bases and J by 5 bases, with 14 bases between the two germline ends. The CDR3 runs to 12 residues.